Below, 4 T cell receptor beta chains from the same sample are listed, as sequenced in a study of early T cells in non-severe SARS-CoV-2 infection. TCRdb ran MiXCR on the 5' RACE reads and lists one entry per CDR3 protein. The data contain some 25,000 distinct CDR3 sequences, approximately 4% of them singletons. The sequenced material came from whole blood. The receptors originated from an adult who was a healthcare worker with PCR-confirmed SARS-CoV-2 infection or an uninfected control (not recorded which).

Many counts were recorded for this clonotype. The J gene is TRBJ1-6, the V gene TRBV20-1, with a possible D match to TRBD1 (5 bases). There are 15 residues in the CDR3. The ends were cut back, 3 bases at V and 5 bases at J, with 14 bases in the middle. Looked up from germline, CDR1 is DFQATT and CDR2 is SNEGSKA (reference sequence). The CDR3 is CSASGGVRDNSPLHF. The CDR3 DNA sequence: TGCAGTGCTAGTGGGGGAGTACGGGATAATTCACCCCTCCACTTT.

This clonotype has at least ten counts. This chain links TRBV29-1 with TRBJ2-5; perhaps TRBD1 as D (6 bases). The CDR3 spans 12 residues. Deletions cut 7 bases from V and 1 base from J, with 10 bases between. Germline V gives CDR1 SQVTM, CDR2 ANQGSEA. The CDR3 protein is CSGRTVQETQYF. The CDR3 nucleotides read TGCAGCGGTAGGACAGTCCAAGAGACCCAGTACTTC.

The sample holds a few counts of this clonotype. The genes are TRBV2 and TRBJ1-1; D gene ambiguous. Germline V gene data show CDR1 as SNHLY and CDR2 as FYNNEI. The CDR3 covers 14 residues. The V gene lost 6 bases and the J gene lost 7 bases, with 18 bases spanning the gap. The CDR3 region has the DNA TGTGCCAGCAGCCAGACGCGGCAGGTGGATGAAGCTTTCTTT. As protein: CASSQTRQVDEAFF.

This clonotype was counted between two and nine times. J is TRBJ2-3 and V is TRBV5-1; TRBD2 matches at 10 bases. Germline V gives CDR1 SGHRS, CDR2 YFSETQ. Losses at the gene ends were 5 bases for V and 4 bases for J; bases not matched to a gene: 1. The CDR3 runs to 13 residues. CDR3 in DNA: TGCGCCAGCAGTAGCGGGAGGTCAGATACGCAGTATTTT. Its protein product is CASSSGRSDTQYF.